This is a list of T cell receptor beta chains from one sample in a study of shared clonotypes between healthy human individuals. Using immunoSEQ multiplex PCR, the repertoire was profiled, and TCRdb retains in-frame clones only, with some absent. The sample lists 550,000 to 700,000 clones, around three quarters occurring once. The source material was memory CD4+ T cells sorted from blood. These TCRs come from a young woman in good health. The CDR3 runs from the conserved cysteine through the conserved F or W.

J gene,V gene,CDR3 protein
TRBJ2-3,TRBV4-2,CASTRAVGLDTQYF
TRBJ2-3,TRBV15,CATSRAQGITDTQYF
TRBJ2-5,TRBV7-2,CASSFQRDVAQYF
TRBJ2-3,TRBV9,CASSIRQSTDTQYF
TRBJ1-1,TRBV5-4,CASSSRGSAEAFF
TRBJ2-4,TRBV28,CASSPGTGGNIQYF
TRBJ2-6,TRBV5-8,CASSLSLTASGANVLTF
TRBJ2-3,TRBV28,CASSFEGRGFWFADTQYF
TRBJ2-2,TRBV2,CASRLANTGELFF
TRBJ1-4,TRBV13,CASSRGPTNEKLFF
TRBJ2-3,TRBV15,CATSRELAGGDTQYF
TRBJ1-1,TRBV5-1,CASSEGQGGTEAFF
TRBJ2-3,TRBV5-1,CASSLGTVGDTQYF
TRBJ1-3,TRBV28,CASSPQKFFGNLGNTIYF
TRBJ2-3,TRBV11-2,CASSLWSSGSRTDTQYF
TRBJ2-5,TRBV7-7,CASSLTGGLETQYF
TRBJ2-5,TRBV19,CASSIDRGPSALETQYF
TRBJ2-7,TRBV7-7,CASSSNVGNEQYF
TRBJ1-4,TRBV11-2,CASSRVEEKLFF
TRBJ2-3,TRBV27,CASSSLAGTDTQYF
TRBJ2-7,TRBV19,CATRPGQDYEQYF
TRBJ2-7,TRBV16,CASSRQGLGTYEQYF
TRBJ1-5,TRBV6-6,CASRPTGVQPQHF
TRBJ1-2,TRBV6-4,CAGRGQPCYGYTF
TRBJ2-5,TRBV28,CASSLSTFVREGQETQYF
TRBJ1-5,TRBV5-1,CASSLERGVGYSNQPQHF
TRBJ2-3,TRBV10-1,CASSPNRADTQYF
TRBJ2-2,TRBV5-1,CASSLVLAGDQTGELFF
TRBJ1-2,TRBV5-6,CASSLVGGPDYGYTF
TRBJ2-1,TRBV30,CAWSAAHNEQFF
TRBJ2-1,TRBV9,CASSSGDYNYNEQFF
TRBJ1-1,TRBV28,CASSPPGKVAEAFF
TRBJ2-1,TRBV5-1,CASSLQTSGINEQFF
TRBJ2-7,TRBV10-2,CASSEYRGNEQYF
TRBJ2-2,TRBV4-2,CASSHMLAGVSNTGELFF
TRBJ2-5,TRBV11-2,CASSGGRGQETQYF
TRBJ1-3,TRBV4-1,CASSQGHSGNTIYF
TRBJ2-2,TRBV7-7,CASSLRQGTGELFF
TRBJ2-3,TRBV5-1,CASSGGQATDTQYF
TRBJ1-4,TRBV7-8,CASSDTRGTNEKLFF
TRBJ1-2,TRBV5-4,CASCRDRVGGYTF
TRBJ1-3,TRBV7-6,CASSLTDSGNTIYF
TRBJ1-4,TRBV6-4,CASSTSTRRGEPEKLFF
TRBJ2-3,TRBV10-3,CAIKERDDTQYF
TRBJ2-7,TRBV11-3,CASSSPVPFVYEQYF
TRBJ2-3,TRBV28,CASLKYGAGTQYF
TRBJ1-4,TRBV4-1,CASSLGQGVSNEKLFF
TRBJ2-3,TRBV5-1,CASSLQSVSADTQYF
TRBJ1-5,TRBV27,CASSGRDIDQPQHF
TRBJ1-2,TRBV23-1,CASSQQQGARIWGYTF
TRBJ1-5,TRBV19,CASRRTGASNQPQHF
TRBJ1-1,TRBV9,CASSVALGQQNTEAFF
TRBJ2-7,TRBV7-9,CASSLSASGRADEQYF
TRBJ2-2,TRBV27,CASSFGTDTGELFF
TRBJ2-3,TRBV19,CASRKIGTSGRMHRDTQYF